One sample yielded the 5 T cell receptor beta chains listed below, sequenced in a study of T cell responses to AZD1222 COVID-19 vaccine. TCRdb's copy holds only in-frame clones and misses some; the assay was immunoSEQ multiplex PCR. This sample has some 65,000 clones, with 70% to 80% found just once. The sequenced sample was peripheral blood, obtained on day 0 of MenACWY control vaccination. The receptors come from an adult in good health.

This chain connects TRBV5-6 to TRBJ1-5; D not certain. Trimming removed 0 bases from V and 0 bases from J, with 13 bases in between. Germline loops: CDR1 SGHDT, CDR2 YYEEEE. CDR3 length: 17 residues. Written as DNA, the CDR3 is TGTGCCAGCAGCTTGGGGGCCGCGATGTATAGCAATCAGCCCCAGCATTTT. This encodes CASSLGAAMYSNQPQHF. Drawing the rest from reference TRBV5-6 and TRBJ1-5, the complete variable domain is DAGVTQSPTHLIKTRGQQVTLRCSPKSGHDTVSWYQQALGQGPQFIFQYYEEEERQRGNFPDRFSGHQFPNYSSELNVNALLLGDSALYLCASSLGAAMYSNQPQHFGDGTRLSIL.

The chain recombines TRBV7-8 with TRBJ2-2, with 9 nucleotides matching TRBD1. Unmatched junction bases numbered 4, after V lost 5 bases and J lost 3 bases. The germline CDR1 and CDR2 sequences are SGHVS and FQNEAQ. The CDR3 contains 15 residues. Here the CDR3 reads CASSRWTGDTGELFF. In DNA, the CDR3 is TGTGCCAGCAGCAGATGGACAGGGGACACCGGGGAGCTGTTTTTT.

The chain is built from TRBV7-2 and TRBJ2-7; D is ambiguous. The V and J ends lost 1 base and 4 bases respectively, with 11 bases between them. Germline V CDR1 and CDR2: SGHTA, FQGNSA. The CDR3 has 14 amino acids. Here the CDR3 DNA reads TGTGCCAGCAGCTTAGGGGTCAGGAGATACGAGCAGTACTTC. As protein: CASSLGVRRYEQYF.

This chain links TRBV2 with TRBJ1-4; possible D gene TRBD1, 5 bases. Trimming removed 8 bases at V and 6 bases at J, with 16 bases between. This CDR3 is built from 14 residues. Germline assignment: CDR1 SNHLY and CDR2 FYNNEI. The CDR3 region has the DNA TGTGCCAGCTCTCGGGACGGCGAGGATGAAAAACTGTTTTTT. It is translated as CASSRDGEDEKLFF.

The CDR3 sequence is CAISESSTEAFF. CDR3 nucleotide sequence: TGTGCCATCAGTGAGTCTTCCACTGAAGCTTTCTTT. The chain combines TRBV10-3 with TRBJ1-1; D gene ambiguous. CDR1 is ENHRY and CDR2 is SYGVKD in the germline V gene. V was shortened by 0 bases and J by 4 bases, with 3 bases between the two germline ends. The CDR3 sequence is 12 residues long.